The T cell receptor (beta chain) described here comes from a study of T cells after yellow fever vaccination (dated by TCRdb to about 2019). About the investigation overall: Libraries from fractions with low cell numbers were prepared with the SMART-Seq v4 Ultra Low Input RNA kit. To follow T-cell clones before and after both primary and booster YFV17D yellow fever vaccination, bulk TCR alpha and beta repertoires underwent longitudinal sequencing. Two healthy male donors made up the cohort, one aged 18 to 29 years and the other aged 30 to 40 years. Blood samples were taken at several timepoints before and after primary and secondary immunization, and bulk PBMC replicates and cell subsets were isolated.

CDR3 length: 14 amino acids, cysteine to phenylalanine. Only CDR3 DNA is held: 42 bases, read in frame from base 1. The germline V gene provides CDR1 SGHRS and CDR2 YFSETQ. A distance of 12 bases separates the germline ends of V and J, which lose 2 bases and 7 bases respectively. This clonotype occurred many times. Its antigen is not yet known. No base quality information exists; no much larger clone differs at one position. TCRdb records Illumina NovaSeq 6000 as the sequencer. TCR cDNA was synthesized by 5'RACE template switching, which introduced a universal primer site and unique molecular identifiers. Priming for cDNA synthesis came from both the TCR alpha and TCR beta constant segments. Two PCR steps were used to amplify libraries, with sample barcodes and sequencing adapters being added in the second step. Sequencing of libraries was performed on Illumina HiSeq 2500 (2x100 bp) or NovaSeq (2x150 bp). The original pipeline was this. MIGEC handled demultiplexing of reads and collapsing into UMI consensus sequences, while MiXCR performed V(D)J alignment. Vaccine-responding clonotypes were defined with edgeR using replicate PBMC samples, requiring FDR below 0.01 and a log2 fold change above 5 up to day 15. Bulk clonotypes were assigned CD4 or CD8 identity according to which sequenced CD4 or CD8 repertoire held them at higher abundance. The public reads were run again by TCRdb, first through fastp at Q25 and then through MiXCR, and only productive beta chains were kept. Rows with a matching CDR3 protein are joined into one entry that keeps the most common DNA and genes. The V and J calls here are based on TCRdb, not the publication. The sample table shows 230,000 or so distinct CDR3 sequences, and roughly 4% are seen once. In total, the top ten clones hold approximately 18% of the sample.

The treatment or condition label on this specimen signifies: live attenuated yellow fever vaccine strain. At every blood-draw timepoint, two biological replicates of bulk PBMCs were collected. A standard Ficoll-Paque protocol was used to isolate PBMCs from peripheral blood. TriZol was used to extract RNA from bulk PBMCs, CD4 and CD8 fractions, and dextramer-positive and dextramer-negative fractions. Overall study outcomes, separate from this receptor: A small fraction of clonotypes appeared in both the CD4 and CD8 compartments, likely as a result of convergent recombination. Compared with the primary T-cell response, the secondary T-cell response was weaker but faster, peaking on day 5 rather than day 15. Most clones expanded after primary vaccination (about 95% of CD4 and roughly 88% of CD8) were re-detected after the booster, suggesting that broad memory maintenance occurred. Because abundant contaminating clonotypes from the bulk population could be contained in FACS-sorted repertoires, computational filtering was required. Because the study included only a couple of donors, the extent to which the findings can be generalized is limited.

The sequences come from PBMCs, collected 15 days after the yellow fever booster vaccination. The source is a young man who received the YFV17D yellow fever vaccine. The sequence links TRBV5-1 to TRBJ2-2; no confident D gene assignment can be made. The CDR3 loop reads CASSFADPFGELFF. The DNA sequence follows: TGCGCCAGCAGCTTCGCGGACCCGTTCGGGGAGCTGTTTTTT. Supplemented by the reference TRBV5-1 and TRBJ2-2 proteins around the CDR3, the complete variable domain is KAGVTQTPRYLIKTRGQQVTLSCSPISGHRSVSWYQQTPGQGLQFLFEYFSETQRNKGNFPGRFSGRQFSNSRSEMNVSTLELGDSALYLCASSFADPFGELFFGEGSRLTVL.